Each of the 16 T cell receptor beta chains below was sequenced from the same sample in a study of CD4 and CD8 cells across lung adenocarcinoma regions. TCRdb reprocessed the PCR reads with MiXCR, giving one entry per CDR3 protein. The sample holds roughly 11,000 distinct CDR3 sequences, 53% seen once. Sequencing was performed on CD8+ T cells from the center of a lung tumor. These TCRs come from a female donor with lung adenocarcinoma. The CD4 and CD8 labels of this study may be unreliable.

This clonotype was found many times. V and J are TRBV27 and TRBJ1-3; D uncertain. The CDR3 extends over 13 amino acids. CDR1 is MNHEY and CDR2 is SMNVEV in the germline V gene (reference sequence). Trimming cost V 0 bases and J 2 bases, with 2 bases left between them. CDR3 DNA sequence: TGTGCCAGCAGTTTATCACCTGGAAACACCATATATTTT. Its protein product is CASSLSPGNTIYF.

This sequence joins TRBV12-3 or TRBV12-4 and TRBJ2-3, with D uncertain. The CDR3 has 13 residues. V was cut by 5 bases and J by 8 bases, with 14 bases left in between. In nucleotides, the CDR3 is TGTGCCAGCAGTCCCCTCTCTCCCCGTACGCAGTATTTT. It is translated as CASSPLSPRTQYF.

This clonotype was seen many times. The chain has TRBV6-5 and TRBJ1-6; D is undetermined. This CDR3 comprises 14 residues. V gave up 0 bases and J gave up 7 bases, with 7 bases separating them. Germline loops: CDR1 MNHEY, CDR2 SVGAGI. CDR3 nucleotide sequence: TGTGCCAGCAGTTACTCACCGGAAAATTCACCCCTCCACTTT. Translated, it gives CASSYSPENSPLHF.

This clonotype was picked up a small number of times. Just one base apart from a much larger clone, this may be a read error. The chain couples TRBV6-1 to TRBJ2-1; D is unclear. The J call is uncertain, as TRBJ2-7 better fits the DNA end. Germline V gene lookup returns CDR1 MNHNS and CDR2 SASEGT. The CDR3 extends over 14 amino acids. Here the CDR3 DNA reads TGTGCCAGCAGTGTGGTTATGGGGTTAGATGAGCAGTACTTC. The encoded protein is CASSVVMGLDEQYF.

This clonotype is deemed medium-sized. The V and J genes are TRBV6-5 and TRBJ2-4; possible D gene TRBD1, 6 bases. The DNA end favors TRBJ2-7, so the J call may be wrong. Germline CDR1 is MNHEY and CDR2 is SVGAGI. There are 13 residues in the CDR3. CDR3 region: CASSSTGPYEQYF. In DNA, the CDR3 is TGTGCCAGCAGTTCGACAGGACCCTACGAGCAGTACTTC.

As regards this clonotype: A junction end diverges from the germline sequence, so it may reflect a read error. The rearrangement uses TRBV6-1 and TRBJ2-2; TRBD2 is a possible D gene (5 bases). From germline, CDR1 is MNHNS and CDR2 SASEGT. CDR3 size: 14 residues. This chain's CDR3 is CASSDLETTGEQFF. The CDR3 nucleotides read TGTGCCAGCAGTGATTTGGAGACCACCGGGGAGCAGTTTTTT.

This clonotype was counted many times. The chain employs TRBV4-1 and TRBJ2-4, with 14 bases matching TRBD2. Germline values: CDR1 MGHRA, CDR2 YSYEKL. Trimming cost V 4 bases and J 3 bases; bases outside gene matches: 8. The CDR3 is 18 residues long. The CDR3 DNA is TGCGCCAGCAGCCCAATAGGACTAGCGGGGGGAGGCAAAAACATTCAGTACTTC. Its translation: CASSPIGLAGGGKNIQYF.

As to this clonotype: A junction boundary mismatches the germline segment, possibly from a read error. The V gene is TRBV27, the J gene TRBJ2-3; D is tentatively TRBD1 or TRBD2 (5 bases each). Germline assignment: CDR1 MNHEY and CDR2 SMNVEV (reference sequence). This CDR3 contains 16 residues. CDR3 bases: TGTGCCAGCAGTTTCCACCAGACAGCTAGCACAGAGACGCAGTATTTC. This translates into CASSFHQTASTETQYF.

The genes are TRBV6-1 and TRBJ2-1; tentatively, D is TRBD2 (5 bases). Between the trimmed V and J ends, which lost 6 bases and 9 bases, there was a span of 15 bases. Germline V lookup: CDR1 MNHNS, CDR2 SASEGT. The CDR3 totals 13 residues. CDR3 sequence: CASSTTSYSEQFF. Written as DNA, the CDR3 is TGTGCCAGCAGCACAACTAGTTATAGTGAGCAGTTCTTC.

This chain uses TRBV10-3 with TRBJ2-2; 10 bases are a match to TRBD2. This CDR3 is built from 16 residues. V shed 10 bases, J shed 5 bases, and the junction held 13 bases outside the gene matches. CDR1 is ENHRY and CDR2 is SYGVKD in the germline V gene. The CDR3 region is CATSVAGGLGTGELFF. As DNA, the CDR3 is TGTGCCACTTCCGTAGCGGGAGGCTTAGGAACCGGGGAGCTGTTTTTT.

The rearrangement uses TRBV6-1 and TRBJ2-3; TRBD2 matches at 7 bases. The CDR3 contains 15 residues. Trimming removed 6 bases from V and 3 bases from J; junction bases left unmatched: 9. The V gene's germline CDR1 is MNHNS and CDR2 SASEGT. The CDR3 loop reads CASRKSGIGTDTQYF. The DNA of the CDR3 is TGTGCCAGCAGGAAAAGCGGGATAGGGACAGATACGCAGTATTTT.

This sequence joins TRBV27 and TRBJ2-3; D is possibly TRBD1 (5 bases). Germline V CDR1 and CDR2: MNHEY, SMNVEV (reference sequence). This CDR3 has 14 residues. Between the trimmed V and J ends, which lost 10 bases and 1 base, there was a span of 15 bases. CDR3 nucleotides: TGTGCCAACAACAGGCTTAGGGGCACAGATACGCAGTATTTT. It yields the protein CANNRLRGTDTQYF.

The rearrangement joins TRBV12-3 or TRBV12-4 to TRBJ2-1, with TRBD2 matching 13 bases. Trimming cost V 6 bases and J 9 bases; bases outside gene matches: 8. There are 15 residues in the CDR3. This CDR3 is CASRPGTSGTREQFF. Written as DNA, the CDR3 is TGTGCCAGCAGACCTGGGACTAGCGGGACCCGTGAGCAGTTCTTC.

The chain links TRBV6-1 to TRBJ2-1; 7 bases are shared with TRBD2. TRBJ2-7 matches the DNA end more closely, so the J call is doubtful. From germline, CDR1 is MNHNS and CDR2 SASEGT. The CDR3 totals 15 residues. The CDR3 sequence: CASSLGLEVSYEQYF. For the CDR3, the DNA is TGTGCCAGCAGTCTAGGACTAGAAGTTTCCTACGAGCAGTACTTC.

The genes are TRBV10-3 and TRBJ1-1, with unresolved D. This CDR3 spans 15 amino acids. Germline V lookup: CDR1 ENHRY, CDR2 SYGVKD. Trimming removed 3 bases from V and 5 bases from J, with 16 bases in between. The CDR3 region is CAISEVGVERTEAFF. The CDR3 DNA reads as TGTGCCATCAGTGAAGTCGGGGTCGAGCGGACTGAAGCTTTCTTT.

J is TRBJ2-1 and V is TRBV6-1; a possible D gene is TRBD1 (6 bases). This CDR3 is built from 14 residues. Germline V gives CDR1 MNHNS, CDR2 SASEGT. V was trimmed by 5 bases and J by 8 bases, leaving 16 bases between them. The CDR3 is CASSRDMAGYEQFF. In DNA form, the CDR3 reads TGTGCCAGCAGTAGGGACATGGCTGGGTATGAGCAGTTCTTC.